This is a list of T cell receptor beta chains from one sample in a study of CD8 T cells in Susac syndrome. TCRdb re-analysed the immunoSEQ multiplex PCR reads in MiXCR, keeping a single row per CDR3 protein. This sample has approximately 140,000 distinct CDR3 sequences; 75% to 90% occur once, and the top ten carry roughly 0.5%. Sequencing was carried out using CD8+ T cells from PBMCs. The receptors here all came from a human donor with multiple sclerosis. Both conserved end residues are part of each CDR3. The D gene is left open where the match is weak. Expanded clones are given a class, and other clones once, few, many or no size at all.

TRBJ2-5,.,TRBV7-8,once,TGTGCCAGCAGCTCGGCCCCCCCAGGAGTGCAGTTTGAAGAGACCCAGTACTTC,CASSSAPPGVQFEETQYF
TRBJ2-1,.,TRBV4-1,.,TGCGCCAGCAGCCAGTTCCCCCGGGGGCATGAGCAGTTCTTC,CASSQFPRGHEQFF
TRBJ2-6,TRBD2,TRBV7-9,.,TGTGCCAGCAGCCCCCCCGGGGGGTTCTCTGGGGCCAACGTCCTGACTTTC,CASSPPGGFSGANVLTF
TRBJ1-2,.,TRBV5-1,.,TGCGCCAGCACCTTGGACGGTTATGGCTACACCTTC,CASTLDGYGYTF
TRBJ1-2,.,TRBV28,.,TGTGCCAGCACCCAGGGGCAAGGCTACACCTTC,CASTQGQGYTF
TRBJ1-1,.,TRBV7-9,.,TGTGCCAGCTGGGGGAACACTGAAGCTTTCTTT,CASWGNTEAFF
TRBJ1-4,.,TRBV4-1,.,TGCGCCAGCAGCCAAGATCAGGGTACTTCTAATGAAAAACTGTTTTTT,CASSQDQGTSNEKLFF
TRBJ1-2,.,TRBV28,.,TGTGCCAGCAGTTTGGTGGACGGCTATGGCTACACCTTC,CASSLVDGYGYTF
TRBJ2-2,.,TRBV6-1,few,TGTGCCAGCAGCCCGACCGGGGAGCTGTTTTTT,CASSPTGELFF
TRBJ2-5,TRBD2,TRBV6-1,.,TGTGCCAGCAGTGAAGTTAGCGGGGGGGAGCAAGAGACCCAGTACTTC,CASSEVSGGEQETQYF
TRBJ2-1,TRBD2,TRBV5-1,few,TGCGCCAGCAGCTTGGCTTTAGCGGGGGGGCACAATGAGCAGTTCTTC,CASSLALAGGHNEQFF
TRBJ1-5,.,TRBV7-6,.,TGTGCCAGCAGCCCACTTGGGGGCAATCAGCCCCAGCATTTT,CASSPLGGNQPQHF
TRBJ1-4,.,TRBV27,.,TGTGCCAGCAGAAAGACAGGAATACTCGAAAAACTGTTTTTT,CASRKTGILEKLFF
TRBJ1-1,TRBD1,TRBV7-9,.,TGTGCCAGCAGCTCACAGGGGAGCACTGAAGCTTTCTTT,CASSSQGSTEAFF
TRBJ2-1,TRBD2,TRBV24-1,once,TGTGCCACCAGTGATCCCATCCTAGCGGGTATCAAAGGGAATGAGCAGTTCTTC,CATSDPILAGIKGNEQFF
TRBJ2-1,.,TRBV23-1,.,TGCGCCAGCAGTCAATCTCGGGGCGGAGACTCCTACAATGAGCAGTTCTTC,CASSQSRGGDSYNEQFF
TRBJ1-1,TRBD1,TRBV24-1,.,TGTGCCACCAGTAAGACAGGGGGGAACACTGAAGCTTTCTTT,CATSKTGGNTEAFF
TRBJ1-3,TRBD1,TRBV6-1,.,TGTGCCAGCAGCGAAGCTGACAGGGGATTAGGAAACACCATATATTTT,CASSEADRGLGNTIYF
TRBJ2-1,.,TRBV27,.,TGTGCCAGCAGTTTAGATACGAATGAGCAGTTCTTC,CASSLDTNEQFF
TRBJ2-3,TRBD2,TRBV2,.,TGTGCCAGCAGTGGCATAGCGGGGGGGCAGGGGGATACGCAGTATTTT,CASSGIAGGQGDTQYF
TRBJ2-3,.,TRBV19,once,TGTGCCAGCGGACAGAATGGGGGTATGGATACGCAGTATTTT,CASGQNGGMDTQYF
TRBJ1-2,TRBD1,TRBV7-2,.,TGTGCCAGCAGCCAGGGGGCATTGATTAGATATGGCTACACCTTC,CASSQGALIRYGYTF
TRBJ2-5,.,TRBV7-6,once,TGTGCCAGCAGCGAACTCCCGGTAGGGGGGACCAACCAAGAGACCCAGTACTTC,CASSELPVGGTNQETQYF
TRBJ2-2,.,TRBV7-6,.,TGTGCCAGCAGCTCGACTAGGAGTGGCACCGGGGAGCTGTTTTTT,CASSSTRSGTGELFF
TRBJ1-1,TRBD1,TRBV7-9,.,TGTGCCAGCAGCCCAACCGGGACAGCTGACACTGAAGCTTTCTTT,CASSPTGTADTEAFF
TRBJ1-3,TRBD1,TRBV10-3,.,TGTGCCATCAGTGAGGACAGGGGGCTTGGAAACACCATATATTTT,CAISEDRGLGNTIYF
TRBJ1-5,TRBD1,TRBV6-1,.,TGTGCCAGCAACAGGGGGATCCAGCCCCAGCATTTT,CASNRGIQPQHF
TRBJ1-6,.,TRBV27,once,TGTGCCAGCAGTTTGGGAGGGAGTCCTTCACCCCTCCACTTT,CASSLGGSPSPLHF
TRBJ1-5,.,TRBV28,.,TGTGCCAGCAGTTTATACCACCAAAGACCCCTTCAGCCCCAGCATTTT,CASSLYHQRPLQPQHF
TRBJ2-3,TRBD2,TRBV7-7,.,TGTGCTAGCAGCCCCCGGGGGGGTAGCACAGATACGCAGTATTTT,CASSPRGGSTDTQYF
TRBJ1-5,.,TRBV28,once,TGTGCCAGCAACCCCCTGTCTGGGGCCTACTATAGCAATCAGCCCCAGCATTTT,CASNPLSGAYYSNQPQHF